This passage covers 5 T cell receptor beta chains from one sample sequenced in a study of T cell changes during pregnancy in multiple sclerosis. The table came from immunoSEQ multiplex PCR; TCRdb's copy has only in-frame clones and leaves some out. The table lists about 25,000 clones, 90% of them singletons. The starting material was CD8+ T cells from peripheral blood mononuclear cells, obtained in the third trimester of pregnancy. These receptors originate from a female donor in good health, enrolled as a control in a pregnancy study.

The chain recombines TRBV6-5 with TRBJ1-5, with 7 positions matching TRBD1. V lost 6 bases and J lost 5; bases outside the gene matches: 7. The CDR3 consists of 14 residues. Per the germline V gene, CDR1 is MNHEY and CDR2 is SVGAGI. This chain's CDR3 is CASSPGGGDQPQHF. DNA of the CDR3: TGTGCCAGCAGCCCAGGGGGAGGTGATCAGCCCCAGCATTTT.

The J gene is TRBJ1-4, the V gene TRBV27, with 8 bases identical to TRBD1. The V segment lost 7 bases and the J segment 7 bases; nucleotides outside the gene matches: 5. The CDR3 runs to 13 residues. Germline V gives CDR1 MNHEY, CDR2 SMNVEV (reference sequence). The CDR3 here is CASKDRVREKLFF. The CDR3, as DNA: TGTGCCAGCAAGGACAGGGTCCGTGAAAAACTGTTTTTT.

The J gene is TRBJ2-1, the V gene TRBV14; D perhaps matches TRBD1 (5 bases). The V and J ends lost 4 bases and 6 bases respectively, with 7 bases between them. The CDR3 has 12 amino acids. Germline V gene lookup returns CDR1 SGHDN and CDR2 FVKESK. This chain's CDR3 is CASSPTVNEQFF. The CDR3 region has the DNA TGTGCCAGCAGCCCGACAGTCAATGAGCAGTTCTTC.

V and J are TRBV5-4 and TRBJ1-2, with a weak D call TRBD1 (5 bases). Germline values: CDR1 SGHNT, CDR2 YYREEE (reference sequence). V gave up 3 bases and J gave up 2 bases, with 8 bases separating them. The CDR3 has 13 residues. The CDR3 protein is CASSSRQNYGYTF. In DNA, the CDR3 is TGTGCCAGCAGCTCCCGACAGAACTATGGCTACACCTTC.

This chain links TRBV9 with TRBJ1-1; no definite D call. Trimming left V 1 base short and J 2 bases short, with 15 bases between. Germline-derived CDR1 and CDR2 are SGDLS and YYNGEE. The CDR3 is 16 amino acids. For the CDR3, the DNA is TGTGCCAGCAGCGTATTTCGAGGAGGCGCAAACACTGAAGCTTTCTTT. Its translation: CASSVFRGGANTEAFF.